What follows describes a single TCR beta chain. Its specificity is unknown. The method was immunoSEQ multiplex PCR; TCRdb's version includes in-frame clones alone and lacks a portion of them. The top ten hold roughly 3% of the sample, which has about 140,000 clones, almost 90% seen once. The data derive from a study of T cell responses to AZD1222 COVID-19 vaccine. Study results and caveats: Donor demographics were predominantly white British with a female majority; clonal diversity may be underestimated.

Germline V lookup: CDR1 MGHDK, CDR2 SYGVNS. V lost 3 bases and J lost 5; bases outside the gene matches: 5. The CDR3 sequence is 15 residues long. Sequences were derived from peripheral blood, sampled on day 0 of AZD1222 vaccination. This clonotype originated in an adult in good health. The chain recombines TRBV25-1 with TRBJ2-1; 9 bases are shared with TRBD1. The CDR3 nucleotides read TGTGCCAGCAGTGACCCGGGACAGGGCGACAATGAGCAGTTCTTC. This codes for CASSDPGQGDNEQFF.